This T cell receptor (beta chain) was observed in a study of beta chain features in type 1 diabetes (dated by TCRdb to 2017 to 2018). Background for the entire study: Patients and healthy donors did not differ in mean age, gender distribution, total cell number or subset yield. The study compared TCRB repertoires of sorted circulating CD4+ T cell subsets between recently diagnosed type 1 diabetes patients and matched healthy donors. A total of roughly 99,000,000 sorted cells were examined across all samples, and the number of cells per subset was strongly correlated with RNA yield. Naive and central memory subsets were obtained from all 30 or so donors, but regulatory and stem cell-like memory subsets were isolated from only 8 patients and about eight healthy donors.

The research as a whole found: Because cDNA rather than genomic DNA was sequenced, highly expressing activated cells could have been over-represented, although no difference in activation and CD3 levels was found between groups. Naive, central memory and regulatory TCRB repertoires appeared to be more similar among patients than among healthy donors. PCR may preferentially amplify shorter templates, but because patient and control samples were amplified and corrected together, any resulting skew would affect both groups equally. At VDJ recombination sites, patients with type 1 diabetes made fewer insertions and deleted more nucleotides, a pattern implying thymic rearrangement abnormalities. Because the HLA sub-analyses included only small numbers of individuals, any influence of HLA type on TCRB rearrangement was left unresolved. A moderate but significant shortening of TCRB CDR3 length was observed in type 1 diabetes patients in all four CD4+ subsets.

The V and J ends are trimmed by 1 base and 2 bases, leaving 3 bases between them. From the cysteine up to the phenylalanine, the CDR3 has a length of 12 residues. Just the 36-base CDR3 DNA is kept, in frame starting at base 1. Sequences LGHNA (CDR1) and YNFKEQ (CDR2) are obtained from the germline V gene. Each donor gave one peripheral blood draw, averaging roughly 120 mL, which was collected into heparinised tubes. Using a panel that included CD45RO, CCR7, CD25, CD127, CD95 and CD27, naive, central memory, regulatory and stem cell-like memory CD4+ T cells were sorted on a BD FACSAria II. All sorted populations exceeded 95% purity. Right away, PBMCs were isolated by Lymphoprep density gradient centrifugation and were stained directly, with no culture step. So that batch effects would be minimized, each experiment stained and sorted samples in pairs, pairing one healthy donor with one patient. This clone appeared once. It lacks a known antigen. Base qualities were left out, and no much larger clone turns up one base away.

The entire amount of isolated RNA was reverse transcribed using the High Capacity cDNA Reverse Transcription Kit, so the sequenced TCRB transcripts were expressed ones. Deep immunoSEQ sequencing was applied to naive, central memory and regulatory T cell samples, giving an average of about 3.8 million total reads per sample. Sorted cells were lysed in RLT buffer and RNA was extracted with DNase-treated RNeasy Micro or Mini kits, depending on cell number. To prevent cross-contamination, each cell subset was processed individually, whereas patient and healthy donor samples were processed jointly. TCRB sequences were amplified from cDNA with the immunoSEQ multiplex PCR, producing 87-bp fragments spanning the CDR3 region. Amplicons were sequenced on the Illumina HiSeq platform. As for the original processing: Synthetic template baselines were used to correct PCR bias computationally, reads within Hamming distance 2 were collapsed together, and singletons that could not be merged were discarded. By aligning reads against IMGT, V, D and J genes, CDR3 length, and insertions or deletions at six rearrangement sites were assigned. Within each subset, clonotype counts were normalized to sorted cell number, after which true diversity and Gini coefficients were computed with the tcR R package. The overlap coefficient, calculated on TCRB nucleotide sequences, was used to measure repertoire sharing. Out-of-frame TCRB sequences from naive cells were analyzed to stand in for the pre-selection repertoire. Entries here come from immuneACCESS through TCRdb and include only in-frame sequences with V and J called. Some clones fail to appear in such tables; in the studies checked, an unresolved V gene covers under half of the shortfall, and the cause of the remainder is unknown. That table gives V, J and clone size, and the DNA gave D and trimming. This sample comprises just over 600,000 clones, 15% to 18% of them detected only once. The ten biggest clones cover approximately 0.099% of the sample.

The sequencing input was naive CD4+ T cells from blood. The cell subset or site label here, explained by the study, means: true naive CD4+ T cells. The sequence derives from a man between 18 and 35 years old in good health. The chain employs TRBV4-2 and TRBJ2-7; the D gene lacks a confident call. In nucleotide form, the sequence is TGTGCCAGCAGCCAAGGAACCTACGAGCAGTACTTC. This is translated as CASSQGTYEQYF.